Each of the 27 T cell receptor beta chains below was sequenced from the same sample in a study of blood T cell repertoires in COVID-19. Generated by immunoSEQ multiplex PCR, the TCRdb table keeps only in-frame clones and is missing some. Seen here are about 170,000 clones, about 80% observed once, and the top ten hold about 12%. The source material was PBMCs or T cells enriched from blood (not recorded which). The receptors come from a man in his fifties or sixties who had recovered from COVID-19.

V is TRBV5-1 and J is TRBJ1-1, with 8 bases fitting TRBD1. Trimming cost V 5 bases and J 2 bases; bases outside gene matches: 2. CDR1 SGHRS and CDR2 YFSETQ come from the germline V gene. The CDR3 covers 13 residues. The CDR3 is CASRTGVNTEAFF. The DNA of the CDR3 is TGCGCCAGCAGGACAGGGGTAAACACTGAAGCTTTCTTT. The entire variable domain, with the rest obtained from reference TRBV5-1 and TRBJ1-1, is as follows: KAGVTQTPRYLIKTRGQQVTLSCSPISGHRSVSWYQQTPGQGLQFLFEYFSETQRNKGNFPGRFSGRQFSNSRSEMNVSTLELGDSALYLCASRTGVNTEAFFGQGTRLTVV.

This chain uses TRBV23-1 with TRBJ1-5; D might be TRBD1 (5 bases). TRBV23-1 counts as an open reading frame of uncertain function. This CDR3 is built from 15 residues. With 6 bases removed from V and 0 bases from J, the gap between germline ends came to 12 bases. CDR3 in DNA: TGCGCCAGCAGCCAAGGGGACTATAGCAATCAGCCCCAGCATTTT. Amino acids: CASSQGDYSNQPQHF.

V and J are TRBV6-2 or TRBV6-3 and TRBJ1-3; D might be TRBD1 (5 bases). V lost 5 bases, J lost 0 bases, and 14 bases lay in between. The CDR3 contains 16 residues. Germline-derived CDR1 and CDR2 are MNHEY and SVGEGT. Here the CDR3 reads CASSRRDVRSGNTIYF. In DNA, the CDR3 is TGTGCCAGCAGTCGGCGGGACGTCCGCTCTGGAAACACCATATATTTT.

This clone occurred once. The rearrangement uses TRBV6-5 and TRBJ1-5, with 8 bases fitting TRBD1. Germline V gene sequence: CDR1 MNHEY, CDR2 SVGAGI. The J segment lost 0 bases and the V segment lost 6 bases, leaving 4 bases of the junction unmatched. The CDR3 length is 15 residues. The CDR3 spells CASSQDRGSNQPQHF. CDR3 in DNA: TGTGCCAGCAGCCAAGACAGGGGTAGCAATCAGCCCCAGCATTTT.

The chain uses TRBV9 and TRBJ1-3; 11 nucleotides agree with TRBD1. The CDR3 is 17 residues long. The germline gives CDR1 SGDLS, CDR2 YYNGEE. V trimming: 0 bases; J trimming: 3 bases; junction bases outside the gene matches: 5. CDR3 nucleotides: TGTGCCAGCAGCGTAGGGGGGACAGGGGGTTTTGGAAACACCATATATTTT. This encodes CASSVGGTGGFGNTIYF.

In this sample, this clone turned up a few times. The V gene is TRBV29-1, the J gene TRBJ1-1; 7 bases are shared with TRBD1. The CDR3 spans 14 residues. Germline trimming cut 7 bases from V and 4 bases from J; bases unmatched to any gene: 12. The germline gives CDR1 SQVTM, CDR2 ANQGSEA. The CDR3 DNA reads as TGCAGCGCCATGACAGGGCAAGGGGGCACTGAAGCTTTCTTT. Its translation is CSAMTGQGGTEAFF.

The sample holds a few counts of this clone. The sample contains more than one DNA sequence encoding this CDR3. This chain links TRBV3-1 (or the pseudogene TRBV3-2) with TRBJ1-3; no clear D. V was pared by 4 bases and J by 4 bases, with 8 bases between. Germline values: CDR1 LGHDT, CDR2 YNNKEL (reference sequence). This CDR3 region has 13 residues. CDR3 coding DNA: TGTGCCAGCAGCCCGACTGCGGGAAACACCATATATTTT. Its translation is CASSPTAGNTIYF.

The chain links TRBV6-5 to TRBJ2-7; perhaps TRBD1 as D (6 bases). This CDR3 has 15 amino acids. Between the trimmed V and J ends, which lost 7 bases and 6 bases, there was a span of 22 bases. Looked up from germline, CDR1 is MNHEY and CDR2 is SVGAGI. The chain's CDR3 is CASTLGAVGTFEQYF. CDR3 bases: TGTGCCAGCACCTTGGGGGCTGTAGGTACCTTCGAGCAGTACTTC.

The CDR3 region is CASSIVLANNQPQHF. CDR3 nucleotides: TGTGCCAGCAGCATCGTTCTGGCCAACAATCAGCCCCAGCATTTT. The chain has TRBV2 and TRBJ1-5; unclear D gene. The germline V gene has CDR1 SNHLY and CDR2 FYNNEI. Between the trimmed V and J ends, which lost 6 bases and 3 bases, there was a span of 15 bases. The CDR3 runs to 15 residues.

J is TRBJ2-1 and V is TRBV7-3, with 13 bases that match TRBD2. V lost 4 bases to trimming and J lost 7 bases; unmatched junction nucleotides: 4. From germline, CDR1 is SGHTA and CDR2 FQGTGA. The CDR3 covers 15 residues. CDR3 in DNA: TGTGCCAGCAGCTGGACTAGCGGGGGTCTTAATGAGCAGTTCTTC. It yields the protein CASSWTSGGLNEQFF.

The chain employs TRBV4-2 and TRBJ1-1; D remains ambiguous. Germline lookup yields CDR1 LGHNA and CDR2 YNFKEQ. Trimming removed 5 bases at V and 4 bases at J, with 8 bases between. This CDR3 is built from 12 residues. This CDR3 reads CASSVGGTEAFF. The CDR3 DNA reads TGTGCCAGCAGCGTCGGCGGCACTGAAGCTTTCTTT.

The rearrangement links TRBV2 to TRBJ2-1, with 8 bases fitting TRBD2. V gave up 8 bases and J gave up 4 bases; unmatched junction bases: 10. This CDR3 region has 15 residues. Germline V gene data show CDR1 as SNHLY and CDR2 as FYNNEI. CDR3 coding DNA: TGTGCCAGCGCCGCGATCCGGGGGGGGTACAATGAGCAGTTCTTC. Translating gives CASAAIRGGYNEQFF.

The chain joins TRBV6-5 to TRBJ1-3, with D hard to call. Germline CDR1 and CDR2: MNHEY and SVGAGI. V lost 6 bases, J lost 2 bases, and 11 bases lay in between. CDR3 length: 14 residues. The CDR3 DNA sequence: TGTGCCAGCAGAGCAATGGGCCCTGGAAACACCATATATTTT. Its protein product is CASRAMGPGNTIYF.

This clone was seen a handful of times. V and J are TRBV5-1 and TRBJ2-3, with TRBD2 matching 9 bases. V was clipped by 6 bases and J by 3 bases; unmatched bases: 5. The V gene's germline CDR1 is SGHRS and CDR2 YFSETQ. This CDR3 spans 14 amino acids. The CDR3 region is CASTLAGDTDTQYF. In nucleotides, the CDR3 is TGCGCCAGCACCTTAGCGGGGGATACAGATACGCAGTATTTT.

The V and J genes are TRBV7-6 and TRBJ1-1, with D possibly matching TRBD1 (6 bases). V shed 6 bases and J shed 5 bases, with 16 bases lying between them. CDR3 length: 14 amino acids. Germline V gene sequence: CDR1 SGHVS, CDR2 FNYEAQ. This CDR3 reads CASSLPEGGTEAFF. The CDR3 DNA reads TGTGCCAGCAGTCTCCCTGAGGGGGGGACTGAAGCTTTCTTT.

V gene TRBV5-4 combines with J gene TRBJ2-2, with D perhaps matching TRBD1 (5 bases). The CDR3 extends over 15 amino acids. V dropped 3 bases and J dropped 1 base, with 10 bases sitting between them. The germline CDR1 and CDR2 sequences are SGHNT and YYREEE (reference sequence). The DNA for the CDR3 is TGTGCCAGCAGCTCCCTGGGGCAGAACACCGGGGAGCTGTTTTTT. This gives the protein CASSSLGQNTGELFF.

The chain joins TRBV24-1 to TRBJ2-7, with TRBD1 as a possible D gene (6 bases). CDR1 KGHDR and CDR2 SFDVKD come from the germline V gene. The CDR3 has 15 amino acids. Trimming took off 9 bases at V and 4 bases at J, with 21 bases between the two ends. DNA of the CDR3: TGTGCCACCGGTAGTGCCAGGACAGACGTATACGAGCAGTACTTC. Protein: CATGSARTDVYEQYF.

This chain uses TRBV7-2 with TRBJ1-3, with D perhaps matching TRBD1 (5 bases). The CDR3 is made up of 14 amino acids. Germline V lookup: CDR1 SGHTA, CDR2 FQGNSA. Trimming removed 8 bases from V and 0 bases from J, with 11 bases in between. CDR3 in DNA: TGTGCCAGCGGGGGGGGACCCTCTGGAAACACCATATATTTT. This translates into CASGGGPSGNTIYF.

The rearrangement links TRBV6-5 to TRBJ2-1, with D hard to call. V lost 6 bases and J 8 bases, leaving 11 bases between the germline ends. CDR1 is MNHEY and CDR2 is SVGAGI in the germline V gene. CDR3 size: 12 residues. This CDR3 reads CASRSFFDEQFF. CDR3 in DNA: TGTGCCAGCAGGTCCTTCTTCGATGAGCAGTTCTTC.

This clone was seen once. The V call is TRBV7-9, the J call TRBJ1-3; TRBD1 is a possible D gene (5 bases). The CDR3 extends over 15 amino acids. In germline, CDR1 is SEHNR, CDR2 FQNEAQ (reference sequence). V was pared by 7 bases and J by 0 bases, with 13 bases between. This CDR3 reads CASTPGSNSGNTIYF. CDR3 bases: TGTGCCAGCACCCCAGGGTCAAACTCTGGAAACACCATATATTTT.

The J gene is TRBJ1-3, the V gene TRBV28; D remains unclear. Between the trimmed V and J ends, which lost 4 bases and 4 bases, there was a span of 2 bases. The CDR3 is made up of 11 amino acids. Germline V CDR1 and CDR2: MDHEN, SYDVKM. In nucleotides, the CDR3 is TGTGCCAGCAGTTCGGGAAACACCATATATTTT. Translation: CASSSGNTIYF.

This clone showed up just a few times. The chain joins TRBV2 to TRBJ1-4, with a weak D call TRBD1 (5 bases). The CDR3 is 15 amino acids. Germline loops: CDR1 SNHLY, CDR2 FYNNEI. V lost 5 bases and J 3 bases, leaving 13 bases between the germline ends. CDR3 DNA sequence: TGTGCCAGCAGTCCGAACTGGGGCCCTAATGAAAAACTGTTTTTT. Residues: CASSPNWGPNEKLFF.

The rearrangement uses TRBV4-3 and TRBJ2-2; the match to TRBD2 covers 8 bases. The CDR3 spans 18 residues. V lost 4 bases to trimming and J lost 5 bases; unmatched junction nucleotides: 15. CDR1 LGHNA and CDR2 YSLEER come from the germline V gene. The CDR3 DNA is TGCGCCAGCAGCCGGGAGCCTCCATCGGGGGGGGCGACCGGGGAGCTGTTTTTT. Amino acid sequence: CASSREPPSGGATGELFF.

This clone was found a few times. The gene calls are TRBV27 and TRBJ2-5; 7 positions match TRBD1. Trimming cost V 6 bases and J 1 base; bases outside gene matches: 8. The CDR3 is 15 residues long. Germline V gene data show CDR1 as MNHEY and CDR2 as SMNVEV (reference sequence). For the CDR3, the DNA is TGTGCCAGCAGCACCCCCGCAGGGGGCCAAGAGACCCAGTACTTC. Its translation: CASSTPAGGQETQYF.

The chain carries TRBV13 and TRBJ1-2; 7 nucleotides align to TRBD1. Losses at the gene ends were 7 bases for V and 7 bases for J; bases not matched to a gene: 6. The CDR3 has 12 residues. Germline CDR1 and CDR2: PRHDT and FYEKMQ (reference sequence). CDR3 in amino acids: CASTRGLPGYTF. CDR3 bases: TGTGCCAGCACGAGGGGGCTCCCTGGCTACACCTTC. The whole variable domain, remainder taken from reference TRBV13 and TRBJ1-2, is AAGVIQSPRHLIKEKRETATLKCYPIPRHDTVYWYQQGPGQDPQFLISFYEKMQSDKGSIPDRFSAQQFSDYHSELNMSSLELGDSALYFCASTRGLPGYTFGSGTRLTVV.

The chain combines TRBV27 with TRBJ1-2; weak D call: TRBD1 (5 bases). The CDR3 runs 13 residues. V lost 5 bases and J 5 bases, leaving 12 bases between the germline ends. CDR1 is MNHEY, CDR2 SMNVEV, per germline (reference sequence). The CDR3 loop reads CASSLEPGYGYTF. CDR3 DNA: TGTGCCAGCAGTCTAGAGCCAGGGTATGGCTACACCTTC.

This chain links TRBV10-1 with TRBJ1-4; D ambiguous. The germline gives CDR1 WNHNN, CDR2 SYGVQD (reference sequence). V was shortened by 0 bases and J by 2 bases, with 7 bases between the two germline ends. This CDR3 spans 15 amino acids. The CDR3 region has the DNA TGCGCCAGCAGTGAGTCGTCGGGGACTAATGAAAAACTGTTTTTT. Its protein is CASSESSGTNEKLFF.